These 10 T cell receptor beta chains came from one sample sequenced in a study of identical twins. One entry per CDR3 protein results from TCRdb running MiXCR on the 5' RACE reads. The data hold hundreds of thousands of distinct CDR3 sequences, with more than 13% observed a single time. Sequencing was performed on memory (CD45RO+) T cells sorted from blood. Receptor source: a woman aged 18 to 35 in good health.

The chain carries TRBV6-2 or TRBV6-3 and TRBJ2-2; unclear D gene. In germline, CDR1 is MNHEY, CDR2 SVGEGT. With 8 bases removed from V and 3 bases from J, the gap between germline ends came to 16 bases. The CDR3 spans 15 residues. This chain's CDR3 is CASGDLAPDTGELFF. The CDR3 coding sequence is TGTGCCAGCGGCGATTTGGCTCCCGACACCGGGGAGCTGTTTTTT.

This clonotype was counted ten times or more. The chain employs TRBV20-1 and TRBJ2-1, with D possibly being TRBD2 (6 bases). This CDR3 region has 11 residues. The V end lost 3 bases, the J end lost 7 bases, and 7 bases lay between the germline ends. CDR1 is DFQATT, CDR2 SNEGSKA, per germline (reference sequence). CDR3 in DNA: TGCAGTGCTAGGGCGGGGAATGAGCAGTTCTTC. Its protein is CSARAGNEQFF.

This clonotype was detected many times. The rearrangement links TRBV5-6 to TRBJ2-3; no reliable D call. The CDR3 has 12 amino acids. The germline CDR1 and CDR2 sequences are SGHDT and YYEEEE. The V end was cut by 4 bases, the J end by 3 bases, with 6 bases between. The CDR3, as DNA: TGTGCCAGCAGCGATCCGACAGATACGCAGTATTTT. It yields the protein CASSDPTDTQYF.

V is TRBV5-1 and J is TRBJ1-1, with TRBD1 as a possible D gene (6 bases). Trimming removed 4 bases at V and 5 bases at J, with 12 bases between. Germline V gene lookup returns CDR1 SGHRS and CDR2 YFSETQ. The CDR3 length is 13 residues. CDR3 sequence: CASSPQGWTEAFF. For the CDR3, the DNA is TGCGCCAGCAGCCCACAGGGTTGGACTGAAGCTTTCTTT.

The V call is TRBV6-2 or TRBV6-3, the J call TRBJ2-3, with D unclear. The CDR3 consists of 13 residues. CDR1 is MNHEY, CDR2 SVGEGT, per germline. V lost 7 bases, J lost 4 bases, and 12 bases lay in between. CDR3 sequence reads: CASTVGGADTQYF. CDR3 bases: TGTGCCAGCACGGTGGGTGGAGCAGATACGCAGTATTTT.

This clonotype has just a few counts. This chain uses TRBV5-1 with TRBJ2-2; 7 bases are shared with TRBD2. Germline CDR1 and CDR2: SGHRS and YFSETQ. The CDR3 has 15 amino acids. V lost 2 bases to trimming and J lost 4 bases; unmatched junction nucleotides: 5. The CDR3 here is CASSLAGPLTGELFF. The CDR3 DNA follows: TGCGCCAGCAGCTTAGCGGGGCCTCTCACCGGGGAGCTGTTTTTT.

This clonotype was recorded many times. The chain links TRBV29-1 to TRBJ1-2; no definite D call. Trimming stripped 7 bases from V and 4 bases from J, with 13 bases between. The CDR3 runs 12 residues. Germline V gene data show CDR1 as SQVTM and CDR2 as ANQGSEA. The CDR3, as DNA: TGCAGCGGGGGTGGGAGCTTCTATGGCTACACCTTC. This gives the protein CSGGGSFYGYTF.

This chain connects TRBV9 to TRBJ2-7; D unresolved. The CDR3 is 12 amino acids. Germline values: CDR1 SGDLS, CDR2 YYNGEE. Trimming took 9 bases from V and 3 from J, leaving 13 bases between them. As DNA, the CDR3 is TGTGCCATCACCCACCCAGTCTACGAGCAGTACTTC. As protein: CAITHPVYEQYF.

This clonotype was recorded a few times. This chain links TRBV5-1 with TRBJ2-5; 9 nucleotides line up with TRBD1. The germline V gene encodes CDR1 SGHRS and CDR2 YFSETQ. V was pared by 4 bases and J by 6 bases, with 7 bases of the junction left unmatched. The CDR3 covers 14 residues. Here the CDR3 reads CASSANDRGKTQYF. CDR3 DNA: TGCGCCAGCAGCGCTAACGACAGGGGGAAGACCCAGTACTTC.

There are a few counts of this clonotype. The chain has TRBV30 and TRBJ2-1, with 7 positions matching TRBD2. The ends lost 5 bases at V and 8 bases at J; junction bases unmatched: 9. This CDR3 is 13 amino acids long. Germline V lookup: CDR1 GTSNPN, CDR2 SVGIG (reference sequence). In nucleotides, the CDR3 is TGTGCCTGGGAGAGAAGACTAGCCGATGAGCAGTTCTTC. Translating gives CAWERRLADEQFF.